The rows below give T cell receptor beta chains drawn from one sample of a study of blood T cell repertoires in COVID-19. Data came from immunoSEQ multiplex PCR; TCRdb stores just in-frame clones and leaves some out. This sample yields approximately 75,000 clones, of which roughly 85% are seen a single time; almost 10% belongs to the top ten. Material: peripheral blood. The source is a woman aged 80 or over with acute or convalescent COVID-19. CDR3s include the opening cysteine and the closing phenylalanine or tryptophan. The D gene is left open where the match is weak. Size tells how often a clone was seen (once, few, many) or the class of an expanded clone, and some rows leave it out.

clone_size,d_call,j_call,v_call,cdr3_nt,cdr3_aa
NA,TRBD1,TRBJ1-1,TRBV5-1,TGCGCCAGCAGACCAACAGGGGGTAGGGAAGCTTTCTTT,CASRPTGGREAFF
NA,NA,TRBJ2-1,TRBV4-1,TGCGCCAGCAGCCAAGATCGGGGTTTAGAGCAGTTCTTC,CASSQDRGLEQFF
NA,TRBD2,TRBJ2-1,TRBV14,TGTGCCAGCAGCCAAGGAGCGGGGGGACTCTACAATGAGCAGTTCTTC,CASSQGAGGLYNEQFF
NA,NA,TRBJ2-5,TRBV18,TGTGCCAGCTCACCTAGTATTGTCGAGACCCAGTACTTC,CASSPSIVETQYF
once,TRBD1,TRBJ2-7,TRBV7-9,TGTGCCAGCAGCGTATCCGGGACAGGGCGCTACGAGCAGTACTTC,CASSVSGTGRYEQYF
NA,TRBD2,TRBJ2-5,TRBV12-3/TRBV12-4,TGTGCCAGCAGATGGAGCGGGAGAGAGACCCAGTACTTC,CASRWSGRETQYF
NA,NA,TRBJ2-2,TRBV6-5,TGTGCCAGCAGTTACTCGAGGCAATACACCGGGGAGCTGTTTTTT,CASSYSRQYTGELFF
NA,TRBD1,TRBJ2-1,TRBV11-2,TGTGCCAGCAGCTCTACACAGGGGTCCTACAATGAGCAGTTCTTC,CASSSTQGSYNEQFF
NA,NA,TRBJ1-2,TRBV1,TGCACCAGCAGCCAAGATACCGTCCGGTGGAACTATGGCTACACCTTC,CTSSQDTVRWNYGYTF
NA,NA,TRBJ2-1,TRBV12-3/TRBV12-4,TGTGCCAGCAGTTTCGTACAGATCAATGAGCAGTTCTTC,CASSFVQINEQFF
NA,TRBD1,TRBJ1-2,TRBV10-1,TGCGCCAGCAGTAGACAGGGGAACTATGGCTACACCTTC,CASSRQGNYGYTF
NA,NA,TRBJ2-7,TRBV5-6,TGTGCCAGCAGCTTGGCCAACTCCTACGAGCAGTACTTC,CASSLANSYEQYF
few,NA,TRBJ2-3,TRBV6-5,TGTGCCAGCAGTTACTCGCCAGGACAGAGCACAGATACGCAGTATTTT,CASSYSPGQSTDTQYF
once,NA,TRBJ2-5,TRBV6-5,TGTGCCAGCAGTTACTTATGGGGCGGGGCCGGAGAGACCCAGTACTTC,CASSYLWGGAGETQYF
NA,TRBD2,TRBJ2-7,TRBV5-1,TGCGCCAGCAGCTTGGCACCGACTAGCGGGGGGGCCGACGAGCAGTACTTC,CASSLAPTSGGADEQYF
few,NA,TRBJ1-1,TRBV6-5,TGTGCCAGCATCGGACTGATAGAAGCTTTCTTT,CASIGLIEAFF
NA,TRBD2,TRBJ2-5,TRBV6-4,TGTGCCAGCAGTGATCGTATATCGAAACTAGCGGTTAAAGAGACCCAGTACTTC,CASSDRISKLAVKETQYF
NA,NA,TRBJ1-5,TRBV19,TGTGCCAGTAGTATGCGGACAGTTAGCAATCAGCCCCAGCATTTT,CASSMRTVSNQPQHF
NA,NA,TRBJ1-4,TRBV6-1,TGTGCCAGCAGTGAAGTATCCCCCGCGCGCAAACTGTTTTTT,CASSEVSPARKLFF
NA,NA,TRBJ2-3,TRBV7-9,TGTGCCAGCAGCTCTTCAGGGACAGATACGCAGTATTTT,CASSSSGTDTQYF
NA,TRBD1,TRBJ1-2,TRBV4-1,TGCGCCAGCAGCCAGGGACAGGGCAGTTTCTATGGCTACACCTTC,CASSQGQGSFYGYTF
NA,NA,TRBJ1-4,TRBV30,TGTGCCTGTAAACCGGGTTCTGAAAAACTGTTTTTT,CACKPGSEKLFF